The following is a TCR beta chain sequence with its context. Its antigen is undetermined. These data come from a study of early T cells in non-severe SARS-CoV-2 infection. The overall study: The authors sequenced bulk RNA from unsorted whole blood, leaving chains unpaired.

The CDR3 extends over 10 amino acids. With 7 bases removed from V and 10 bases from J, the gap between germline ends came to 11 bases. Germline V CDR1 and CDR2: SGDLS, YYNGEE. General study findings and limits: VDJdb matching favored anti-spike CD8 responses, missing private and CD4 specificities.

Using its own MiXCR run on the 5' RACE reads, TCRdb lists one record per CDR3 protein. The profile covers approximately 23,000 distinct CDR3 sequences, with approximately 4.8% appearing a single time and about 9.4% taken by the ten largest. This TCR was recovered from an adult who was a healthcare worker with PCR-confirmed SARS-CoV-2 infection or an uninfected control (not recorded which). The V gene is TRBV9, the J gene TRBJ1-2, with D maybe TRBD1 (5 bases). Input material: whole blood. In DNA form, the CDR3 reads TGTGCCAGCGGGCAGGGACCCTACACCTTC. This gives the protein CASGQGPYTF.